The source of this TCR beta chain is a study of cytomegalovirus exposure and HLA in healthy donors. Points from the study as a whole: The tendency of first-cohort TCR clusters to co-occur in the roughly 110 validation repertoires emerged from a later analysis.

The germline gives CDR1 SGHTA, CDR2 FQGNSA. CDR3 length: 13 amino acids. The V gene lost 6 bases and the J gene lost 1 base, with 9 bases spanning the gap. The protocol was immunoSEQ multiplex PCR, while the TCRdb copy is restricted to in-frame clones and leaves out a portion. The sample holds about 180,000 clones, 85% seen once. This clone was picked up a small number of times. Its antigen is unidentified. The receptor's source is a man between 18 and 29 years old in good health and CMV-seropositive. The specimen was PBMCs. The rearrangement joins TRBV7-2 to TRBJ1-1; D is perhaps TRBD1 (6 bases). Written as DNA, the CDR3 is TGTGCCAGCAGGTCGGACAGGAACACTGAAGCTTTCTTT. Translation: CASRSDRNTEAFF.